This record covers a single T cell receptor beta chain. With 60 Vbeta and 13 Jbeta primers, the PCR was carried out. Original processing notes: Counted up in a later analysis, unique TCR beta chains came to some 72 million, with around 9.9 million shared. This table comes from immunoSEQ multiplex PCR, and its TCRdb copy is limited to in-frame clones, with some not included. V and J calls and clone size are as listed in that table; D and trimming were resolved from the DNA. Found here are 80,000 to 100,000 clones, over 65% of them singletons; the top ten hold about a tenth. The record originates from a study of cytomegalovirus exposure and HLA in healthy donors. Sequenced input: PBMCs. The clonotype originates from a human donor in good health.

The CDR3 spells CASSLLGGSSYEQYF. As DNA, the CDR3 is TGTGCCAGCAGCTTACTTGGCGGAAGCTCCTACGAGCAGTACTTC. The V and J genes are TRBV7-6 and TRBJ2-7; D is undetermined. The CDR3 extends over 15 amino acids. Germline-derived CDR1 and CDR2 are SGHVS and FNYEAQ. Trimming cost V 2 bases and J 0 bases, with 11 bases left between them.